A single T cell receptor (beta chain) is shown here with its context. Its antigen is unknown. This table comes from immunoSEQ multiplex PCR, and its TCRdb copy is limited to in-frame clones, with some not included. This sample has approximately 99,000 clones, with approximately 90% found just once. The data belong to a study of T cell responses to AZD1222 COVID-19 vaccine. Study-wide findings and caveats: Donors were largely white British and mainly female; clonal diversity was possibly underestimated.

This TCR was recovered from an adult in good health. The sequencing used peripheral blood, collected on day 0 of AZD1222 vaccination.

CDR3 amino acids: CASSEGRYQPQHF. In nucleotides, the CDR3 is TGTGCCAGCAGTGAGGGACGGTATCAGCCCCAGCATTTT. This chain links TRBV2 with TRBJ1-5, with TRBD1 as a possible D gene (5 bases). The CDR3 runs to 13 residues. Between the trimmed V and J ends, which lost 3 bases and 5 bases, there was a span of 8 bases. Germline V lookup: CDR1 SNHLY, CDR2 FYNNEI.